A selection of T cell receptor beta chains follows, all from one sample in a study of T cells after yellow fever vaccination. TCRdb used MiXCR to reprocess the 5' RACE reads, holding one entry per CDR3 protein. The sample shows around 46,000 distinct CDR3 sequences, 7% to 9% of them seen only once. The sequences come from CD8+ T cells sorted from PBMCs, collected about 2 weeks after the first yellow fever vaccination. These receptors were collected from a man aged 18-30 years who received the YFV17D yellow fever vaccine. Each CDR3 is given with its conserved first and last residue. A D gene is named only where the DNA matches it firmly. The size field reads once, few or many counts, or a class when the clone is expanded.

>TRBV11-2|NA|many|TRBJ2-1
CASSSDRNKDNEQFF
TGTGCCAGCAGCTCCGACAGGAACAAAGACAATGAGCAGTTCTTC
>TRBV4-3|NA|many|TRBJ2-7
CASSQDRGYEQYF
TGCGCCAGCAGCCAAGATCGCGGCTACGAGCAGTACTTC
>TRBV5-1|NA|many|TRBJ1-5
CASSGGLYSNQPQHF
TGCGCCAGCAGCGGGGGCCTCTATAGCAATCAGCCCCAGCATTTT
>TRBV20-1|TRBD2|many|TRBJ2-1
CSARDRTRDNEQFF
TGCAGTGCTAGAGACCGGACTAGAGACAATGAGCAGTTCTTC
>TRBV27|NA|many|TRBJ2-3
CASSKLGDTQYF
TGTGCCAGCAGTAAATTGGGAGATACGCAGTATTTT
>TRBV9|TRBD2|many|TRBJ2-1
CASSVSTSGGTPSSYNEQFF
TGTGCCAGCAGCGTTTCCACTAGCGGGGGGACCCCGAGCTCCTACAATGAGCAGTTCTTC
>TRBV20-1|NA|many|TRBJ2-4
CSASPQGSKNIQYF
TGCAGTGCTAGCCCACAGGGATCCAAAAACATTCAGTACTTC
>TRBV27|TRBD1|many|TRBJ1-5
CASSLGTGGQPQHF
TGTGCCAGCAGTTTAGGGACAGGAGGGCAGCCCCAGCATTTT
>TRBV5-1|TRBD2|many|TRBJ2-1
CASSSGLAGGILGEQFF
TGCGCCAGCAGCTCCGGCTTAGCGGGGGGGATACTCGGTGAGCAGTTCTTC
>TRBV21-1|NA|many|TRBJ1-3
CASSNGGGGGLKNTIYF
TGTGCCAGCAGCAACGGCGGGGGGGGTGGACTCAAAAACACCATATATTTT